The source of this T cell receptor (beta chain) is a study of regulatory T cells in long-lasting Graves disease (TCRdb year 2021). At the level of the whole study: In the newly diagnosed Graves' disease group, patients had been taking antithyroid drugs for less than 3 months. Patients with persistent Graves' disease were compared with patients with newly diagnosed Graves' disease using TCR sequencing and RNA sequencing of peripheral blood. The study was registered as a clinical trial and conducted in China. A total of roughly 33 samples were covered by TCR sequencing, comprising some 13 persistent and 20 newly diagnosed Graves' disease patients. General findings and caveats noted by the study authors: Sequencing and analysis were restricted to the TCR beta chain. Compared with newly diagnosed patients, persistent Graves' disease patients had lower TCR Shannon entropy and fewer highly expanded clones, which suggests clonal expansion. The study examined only peripheral blood because the primary lesion, thyroid tissue, could not be accessed. The authors noted that the small sample size was a limitation that may lower accuracy. More public clonotypes were shared among persistent patients (roughly 2,700) than among newly diagnosed patients (approximately 930).

This clonotype was recorded many times. Its antigen specificity is not known. It has no much larger one-base neighbor in the sample; base qualities were not kept. The sample's time point, from its label and the paper: newly diagnosed GD, antithyroid drugs for less than 3 months. RNA was extracted from PBMCs in TRIzol for both TCR sequencing and RNA sequencing. Graves' disease was diagnosed according to American Thyroid Association guidelines. Patients for the study were recruited at an endocrinology department in Xi'an, China. Each patient gave about 10 milliliters of peripheral blood, collected in an EDTA anticoagulant tube. Ficoll Paque Plus density gradient separation was used to isolate PBMCs, and no further T cell sorting was performed. An Agilent 2100 Bioanalyzer and agarose gel were used to check RNA quality, while a NanoDrop 2000 measured RNA concentration. Receptors were amplified or captured by multiplex PCR. Sequencing instrument: Illumina HiSeq 4000. iRepertoire HTBI primers and Arm-PCR amplification of CDR3 regions were used to construct TCR beta libraries. PCR products were gel purified before sequencing. In the paper's pipeline: Gene usage analysis of CDR3 amino acid clonotypes used the 50 to 70 TRBV and approximately 13 TRBJ segments found across samples. COPE and FqMerger were used to merge filtered high-quality paired reads into contigs. BLAST was used to align contigs to IMGT TRBV, TRBD and TRBJ reference genes, with CDR3 defined following IMGT. Highly expanded clones were defined as clonotypes with a frequency above 0.1%. Shannon entropy was used to measure repertoire diversity, and the Gini coefficient was used to measure V-J evenness. Public clonotypes were defined as clonotypes shared by more than one individual. TCRdb passed the public sequencing reads through fastp at Q25 and MiXCR, retaining productive beta sequences. Here each entry gathers all rows of one CDR3 protein and keeps the most common genes and DNA. It is TCRdb's table, rather than the study itself, that gives the V and J calls and clone size. The sample has more than 400,000 distinct CDR3 sequences on record, around 17% of them singletons. The ten largest clones take up roughly 10% of the sample.

In addition, the sample was reused for a study of T cells in Graves' hyperthyroidism and ophthalmopathy. The second investigation adds: Stable Graves' hyperthyroidism was defined as no progression to ophthalmopathy during 18 months of follow-up. Hyperthyroidism patients were aged 18 to 65 years and newly diagnosed, with disease duration of less than 2 months. The study excluded patients with uncontrolled infections, other autoimmune diseases, pregnancy or lactation. Diagnoses were established on the basis of clinical symptoms, serum thyroxine and TRAb, thyroid ultrasound, and orbital computed tomography. The TCR CDR3 was subjected to a first round of RT-PCR using the HTBI primer set and the Qiagen OneStep RT-PCR kit. Most expanded thyroid clonotypes (frequency above 0.001) were also detected in blood, a finding suggesting that blood repertoires may reflect thyroid immune responses. Ophthalmopathy was separated from stable hyperthyroidism by a 13 V-J signature model, with over 85% sensitivity and roughly 84% specificity obtained in cross-validation and 80%/75% obtained in testing. In validation, progression to ophthalmopathy was predicted by the model with approximately 67% sensitivity and 72% to 80% specificity, a median of 6.5 months before onset. To identify TCR V-J signatures that set the groups apart, the researchers used a discovery cohort of 100 patients, made up of 43 with Graves' ophthalmopathy and 55 to 65 with stable Graves' hyperthyroidism. Prospective prediction of ophthalmopathy was tested in an independent validation cohort consisting of under 20 hyperthyroidism patients and more than 15 patients who later progressed to ophthalmopathy. For training and testing, the 100 or so patients in the discovery cohort were randomly divided in a 7:3 ratio. Thyroid tissue and blood T-cell repertoires from about 6 Graves' hyperthyroidism patients were also compared in the study. After sampling, hyperthyroidism patients received methimazole starting at 30 mg daily, and ophthalmopathy patients received high-dose intravenous methylprednisolone. Libraries were constructed in a second round of multiplex PCR, after which size selection and purification were performed. Libraries were sequenced paired-end with 100 bp reads on an Illumina HiSeq2000. SOAPnuke was used to process the raw data, removing reads that contained adapters or uncalled bases, had a mean Phred below 15, or lacked an exact match to the constant primer or identifier. High-quality paired reads were merged using COPE v1.2.5, and each unique nucleotide sequence was defined as a clonotype. MiTCR v1.1 was used to align the clonotypes against IMGT TRBV, TRBD and TRBJ reference segments. The analysis included only V-J combinations with a frequency above 0.0001, which together covered over 98% of the repertoires. A TCS score was defined as the ratio of F50 (clonal expansion) to E x V (chaos), with BLOSUM62-based TCRdist applied between CDR3 peptides within each V-J. Welch's t-statistics and random forest reduced just over 500 V-J features to 13, which were used in a naive Bayes classifier (R e1071). No statistical method was used to set the sample size in advance, and investigators knew the group allocation. According to the paper, TCR Vbeta CDR3 sequencing was carried out on 120 to 150 peripheral blood samples, which came from under 50 ophthalmopathy, around 74 hyperthyroidism and roughly 17 progressor patients.

The input for sequencing was peripheral blood mononuclear cells (PBMCs), taken at new diagnosis, from a patient treated with antithyroid drugs. The origin of this receptor is a woman aged 30 to 39 with Graves disease. Donor details come from another sample of the same person, matched by shared clones.

The nucleotide sequence is given as TGTGCCAGCAGCTTGGTGTGGCGAGCAGATACGCAGTATTTT. This gives the protein CASSLVWRADTQYF. The chain is encoded by TRBV5-6 joined to TRBJ2-3, with no D gene named confidently. The CDR3 covers 14 residues, taking in both the cysteine and the phenylalanine. Only the CDR3 DNA stays, 42 bases, in frame from base 1. V loses 0 bases of germline sequence and J loses 4 bases, and the interval between the two ends is 9 bases. The CDR1 and CDR2 encoded by the germline V gene are SGHDT and YYEEEE.